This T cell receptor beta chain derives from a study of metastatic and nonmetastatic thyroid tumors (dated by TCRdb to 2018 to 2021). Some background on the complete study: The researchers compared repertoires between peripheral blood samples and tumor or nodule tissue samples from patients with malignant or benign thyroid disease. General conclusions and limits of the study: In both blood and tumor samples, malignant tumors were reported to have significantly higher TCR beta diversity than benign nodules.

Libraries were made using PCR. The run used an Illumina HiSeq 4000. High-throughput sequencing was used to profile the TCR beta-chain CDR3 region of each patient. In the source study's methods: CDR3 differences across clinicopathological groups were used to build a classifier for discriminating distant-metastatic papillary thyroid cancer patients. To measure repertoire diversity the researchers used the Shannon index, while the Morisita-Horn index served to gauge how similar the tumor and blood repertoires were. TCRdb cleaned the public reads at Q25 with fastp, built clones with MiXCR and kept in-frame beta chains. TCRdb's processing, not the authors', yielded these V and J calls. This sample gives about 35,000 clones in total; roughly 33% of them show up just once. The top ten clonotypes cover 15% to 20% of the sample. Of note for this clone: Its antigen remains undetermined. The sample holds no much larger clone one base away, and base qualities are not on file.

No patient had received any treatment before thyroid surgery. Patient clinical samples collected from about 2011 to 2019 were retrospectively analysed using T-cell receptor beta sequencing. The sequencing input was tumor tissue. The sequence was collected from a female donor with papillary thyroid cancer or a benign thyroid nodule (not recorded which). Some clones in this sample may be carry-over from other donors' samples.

The sequenced DNA is TGTGCCAGCAGCTTCCGGCTCTCCTACGAGCAGTACTTC. This gives the protein CASSFRLSYEQYF. The chain is encoded by TRBV11-3 joined to TRBJ2-7; the D gene is not confidently resolved. V loses 3 bases, J loses 0 bases, and the germline ends lie 6 bases apart. The germline V gene provides CDR1 SGHNT and CDR2 YENEEA. The CDR3 goes from the cysteine to the phenylalanine over 13 residues. The entry retains the CDR3 DNA only, 39 bases that are in frame from base 1.